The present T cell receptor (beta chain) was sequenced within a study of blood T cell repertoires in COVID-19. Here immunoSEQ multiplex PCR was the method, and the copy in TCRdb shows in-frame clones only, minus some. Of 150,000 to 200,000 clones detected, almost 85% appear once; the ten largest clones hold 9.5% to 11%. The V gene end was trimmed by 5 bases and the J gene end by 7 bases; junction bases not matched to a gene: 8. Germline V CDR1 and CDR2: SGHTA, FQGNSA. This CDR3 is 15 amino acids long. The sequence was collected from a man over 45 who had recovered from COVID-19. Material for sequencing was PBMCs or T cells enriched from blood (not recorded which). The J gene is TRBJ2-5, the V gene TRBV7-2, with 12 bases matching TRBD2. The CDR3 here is CASSELAGGSGTQYF. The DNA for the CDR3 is TGTGCCAGCAGCGAACTAGCGGGGGGTTCCGGGACCCAGTACTTC.